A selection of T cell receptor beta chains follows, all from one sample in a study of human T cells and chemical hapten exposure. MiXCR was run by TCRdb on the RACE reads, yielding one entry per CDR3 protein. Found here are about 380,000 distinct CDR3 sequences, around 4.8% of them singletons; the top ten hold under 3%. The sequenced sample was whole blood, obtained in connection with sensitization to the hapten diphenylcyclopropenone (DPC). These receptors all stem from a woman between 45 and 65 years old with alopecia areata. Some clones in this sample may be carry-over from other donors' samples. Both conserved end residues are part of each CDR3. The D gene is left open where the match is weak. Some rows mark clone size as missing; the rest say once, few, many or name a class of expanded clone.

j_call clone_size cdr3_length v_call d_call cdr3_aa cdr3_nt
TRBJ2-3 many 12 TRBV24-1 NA CATSDLAYTQYF TGTGCCACCAGTGATTTGGCGTATACGCAGTATTTT
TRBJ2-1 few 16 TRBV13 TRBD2 CASSLPSGGSYNEQFF TGTGCCAGCAGCTTACCCAGCGGGGGAAGCTACAATGAGCAGTTCTTC
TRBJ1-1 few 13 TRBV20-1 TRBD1 CSAGRQGGTEAFF TGCAGTGCTGGAAGACAGGGTGGAACTGAAGCTTTCTTT
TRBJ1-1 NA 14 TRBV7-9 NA CASSHALGLFEAFF TGTGCCAGCAGCCACGCCCTGGGACTTTTTGAAGCTTTCTTT
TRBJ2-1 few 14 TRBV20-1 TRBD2 CSAEIPSGYNEQFF TGCAGTGCTGAGATTCCTAGCGGGTACAATGAGCAGTTCTTC
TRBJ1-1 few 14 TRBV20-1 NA CSARDQRGVAEAFF TGCAGTGCTAGAGATCAAAGGGGAGTGGCTGAAGCTTTCTTT
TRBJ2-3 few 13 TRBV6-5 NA CASSPLIPDTQYF TGTGCCAGCAGTCCCCTAATCCCAGATACGCAGTATTTT
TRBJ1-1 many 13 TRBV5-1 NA CASSWEVSGGAFF TGCGCCAGCAGCTGGGAGGTCTCAGGAGGAGCTTTCTTT
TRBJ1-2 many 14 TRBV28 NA CASSFPQGGYGYTF TGTGCCAGCAGTTTTCCGCAGGGAGGATATGGCTACACCTTC
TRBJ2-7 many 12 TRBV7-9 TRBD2 CASGTSAYEQYF TGTGCCAGCGGGACTAGCGCCTACGAGCAGTACTTC
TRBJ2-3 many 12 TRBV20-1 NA CSASGSADTQYF TGCAGTGCTAGCGGGAGCGCAGATACGCAGTATTTT
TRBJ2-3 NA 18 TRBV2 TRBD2 CASKVGLAGGPSRDTQYF TGTGCCAGCAAGGTCGGTCTAGCGGGAGGCCCCAGCAGGGATACGCAGTATTTT
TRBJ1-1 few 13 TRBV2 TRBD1 CASSVRQGAEAFF TGTGCCAGCAGTGTCAGACAGGGGGCTGAAGCTTTCTTT
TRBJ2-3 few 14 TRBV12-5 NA CASGPGQSTDTQYF TGTGCTAGTGGTCCCGGACAGTCCACAGATACGCAGTATTTT
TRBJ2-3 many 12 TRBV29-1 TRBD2 CSVGTSSDTQYF TGCAGCGTTGGGACTAGTTCCGATACGCAGTATTTT
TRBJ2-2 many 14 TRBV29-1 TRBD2 CSIPGGARTGELFF TGCAGCATCCCCGGGGGGGCTCGCACCGGGGAGCTGTTTTTT
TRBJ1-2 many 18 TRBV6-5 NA CASSWNRASPGFNYGYTF TGTGCCAGCAGTTGGAACAGAGCCTCTCCGGGCTTTAACTATGGCTACACCTTC
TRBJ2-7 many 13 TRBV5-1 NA CASSLAEGNEQYF TGCGCCAGCAGCTTGGCCGAGGGAAACGAGCAGTACTTC
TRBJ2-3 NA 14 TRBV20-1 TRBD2 CSAIGGGPTDTQYF TGCAGTGCTATCGGGGGGGGGCCCACAGATACGCAGTATTTT
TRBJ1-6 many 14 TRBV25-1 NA CASTGSQNNSPLHF TGTGCCAGCACCGGAAGTCAGAATAATTCACCCCTCCACTTT
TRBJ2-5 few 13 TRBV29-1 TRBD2 CSVLGSGRETQYF TGCAGCGTTCTAGGGAGCGGGAGAGAGACCCAGTACTTC
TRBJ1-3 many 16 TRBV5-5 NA CASSPWETAGGNTIYF TGTGCCAGCAGCCCCTGGGAAACAGCGGGAGGAAACACCATATATTTT
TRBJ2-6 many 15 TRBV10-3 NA CAISAQGSGANVLTF TGTGCCATCAGCGCACAGGGCTCCGGGGCCAACGTCCTGACTTTC
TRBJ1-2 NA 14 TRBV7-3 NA CASSLTSGGVGYTF TGTGCCAGCAGCTTAACTTCAGGCGGGGTCGGCTACACCTTC
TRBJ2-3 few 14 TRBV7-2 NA CASSLWGPTDTQYF TGTGCCAGCAGCTTATGGGGACCCACAGATACGCAGTATTTT
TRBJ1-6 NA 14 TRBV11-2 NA CASSLGRDSSPLHF TGTGCCAGCAGCTTGGGCAGGGATAGTTCACCCCTCCACTTT
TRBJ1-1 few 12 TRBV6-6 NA CASSSGTNEAFF TGTGCCAGCAGTTCCGGGACGAATGAAGCTTTCTTT
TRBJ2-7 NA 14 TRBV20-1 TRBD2 CSARLRLAAYEQYF TGCAGTGCTCGCCTCCGGCTAGCGGCGTACGAGCAGTACTTC
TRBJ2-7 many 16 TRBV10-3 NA CAISELGTGPSYEQYF TGTGCCATCAGTGAGTTGGGGACGGGACCGTCCTACGAGCAGTACTTC
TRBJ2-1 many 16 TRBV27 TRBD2 CASSLRGAVAGAQQFF TGTGCCAGCAGTTTACGGGGGGCGGTAGCGGGAGCCCAGCAGTTCTTC
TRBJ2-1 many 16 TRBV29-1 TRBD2 CSVEYRPSGTYNEQFF TGCAGCGTTGAATATCGGCCTAGCGGCACCTACAATGAGCAGTTCTTC
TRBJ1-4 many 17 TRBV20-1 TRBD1 CSARDPVQGAANEKLFF TGCAGTGCTAGAGATCCGGTTCAGGGGGCTGCTAATGAAAAACTGTTTTTT
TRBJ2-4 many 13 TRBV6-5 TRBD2 CASSYSAGDIQYF TGTGCCAGCAGTTACTCGGCGGGGGACATTCAGTACTTC
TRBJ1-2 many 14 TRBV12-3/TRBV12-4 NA CASSLERGHGGYTF TGTGCCAGCAGTTTAGAAAGGGGACATGGCGGCTACACCTTC
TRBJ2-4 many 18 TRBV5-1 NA CASSLTGDLDIAKNIQYF TGCGCCAGCAGCTTGACCGGGGACCTGGATATAGCCAAAAACATTCAGTACTTC
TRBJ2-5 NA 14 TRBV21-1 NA CASSKGRVEETQYF TGTGCCAGCAGCAAAGGGAGGGTCGAAGAGACCCAGTACTTC
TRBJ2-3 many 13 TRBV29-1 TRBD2 CSIAGVGSDTQYF TGCAGCATAGCGGGAGTGGGCAGCGATACGCAGTATTTT